The T cell receptor (beta chain) under discussion was sequenced for a study of blood T cell repertoires in COVID-19. Measured with immunoSEQ multiplex PCR; TCRdb has only the in-frame clones, and not every one. The sample records around 250,000 clones, about 88% being singletons. The length of the CDR3 is 14 residues. Germline V gene data show CDR1 as SGHNT and CDR2 as YENEEA. The V end was cut by 8 bases, the J end by 8 bases, with 21 bases between. This clone was detected only once. The V gene is TRBV11-3, the J gene TRBJ1-2; D gene ambiguous. The source is a woman aged 70 to 79 with active or convalescent COVID-19. The sequenced sample consisted of peripheral blood. CDR3 in DNA: TGTGCCAGCGAATTCCTCCTGAGGTTTCGGGGCTACACCTTC. Translated, it gives CASEFLLRFRGYTF.